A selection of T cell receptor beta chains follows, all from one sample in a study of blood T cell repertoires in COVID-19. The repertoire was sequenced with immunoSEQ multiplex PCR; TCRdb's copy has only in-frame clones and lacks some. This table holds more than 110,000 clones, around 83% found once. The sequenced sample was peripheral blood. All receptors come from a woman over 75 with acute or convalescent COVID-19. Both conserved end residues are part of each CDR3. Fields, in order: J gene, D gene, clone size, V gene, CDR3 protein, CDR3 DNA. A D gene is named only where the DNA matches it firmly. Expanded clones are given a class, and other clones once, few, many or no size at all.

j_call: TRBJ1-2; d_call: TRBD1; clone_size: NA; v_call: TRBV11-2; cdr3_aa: CASSPVQDRVLYGYTF; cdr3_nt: TGTGCCAGCAGCCCGGTCCAGGACAGGGTACTCTATGGCTACACCTTC
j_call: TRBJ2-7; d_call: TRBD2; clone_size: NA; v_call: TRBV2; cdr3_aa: CASTRGLAGGVNEQYF; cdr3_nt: TGTGCCAGCACCAGGGGGCTAGCGGGAGGGGTAAACGAGCAGTACTTC
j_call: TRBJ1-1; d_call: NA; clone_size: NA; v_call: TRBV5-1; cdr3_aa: CASSFSPTAMNTEAFF; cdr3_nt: TGCGCCAGCAGCTTTTCCCCGACAGCGATGAACACTGAAGCTTTCTTT
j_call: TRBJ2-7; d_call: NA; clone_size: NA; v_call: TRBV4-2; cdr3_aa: CASSQEGTDSYEQYF; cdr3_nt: TGTGCCAGCAGCCAAGAAGGAACAGACTCCTACGAGCAGTACTTC
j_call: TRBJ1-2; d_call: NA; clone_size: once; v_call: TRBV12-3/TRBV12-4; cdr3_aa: CASSFPRGDGYTF; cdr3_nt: TGTGCCAGCAGTTTTCCCAGGGGAGATGGCTACACCTTC
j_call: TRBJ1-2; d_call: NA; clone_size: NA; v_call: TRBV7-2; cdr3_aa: CASSLIGRSGYTF; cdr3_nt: TGTGCCAGCAGCTTAATTGGGAGATCGGGCTACACCTTC
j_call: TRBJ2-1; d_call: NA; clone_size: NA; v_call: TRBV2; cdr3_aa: CASSRGRGAGNEQFF; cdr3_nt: TGTGCCAGCTCTCGGGGCCGGGGGGCCGGGAATGAGCAGTTCTTC
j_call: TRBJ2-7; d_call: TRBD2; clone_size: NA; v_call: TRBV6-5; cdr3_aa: CASSLLAGGPYEQYF; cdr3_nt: TGTGCCAGCAGCCTACTAGCGGGAGGACCCTACGAGCAGTACTTC
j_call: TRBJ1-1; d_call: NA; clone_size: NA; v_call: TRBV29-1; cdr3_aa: CSVEQGQNTEAFF; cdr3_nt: TGCAGCGTTGAACAGGGCCAGAACACTGAAGCTTTCTTT
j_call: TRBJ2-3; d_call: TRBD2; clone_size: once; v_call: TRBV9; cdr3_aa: CASNRAGGSDTQYF; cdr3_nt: TGTGCCAGCAACCGAGCGGGGGGGTCAGATACGCAGTATTTT
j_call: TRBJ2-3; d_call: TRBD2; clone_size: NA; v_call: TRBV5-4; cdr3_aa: CASSPQAERGGRYTQYF; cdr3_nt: TGTGCCAGCAGTCCCCAAGCGGAGCGGGGGGGCCGATATACGCAGTATTTT
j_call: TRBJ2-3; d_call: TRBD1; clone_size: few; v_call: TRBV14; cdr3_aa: CASSQAHWGTGGADTQYF; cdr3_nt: TGTGCCAGCAGCCAAGCCCACTGGGGGACAGGGGGCGCAGATACGCAGTATTTT
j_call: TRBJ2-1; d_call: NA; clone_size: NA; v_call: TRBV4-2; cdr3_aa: CASTPQWQGGDEQFF; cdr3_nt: TGTGCCAGCACCCCCCAGTGGCAGGGTGGAGATGAGCAGTTCTTC
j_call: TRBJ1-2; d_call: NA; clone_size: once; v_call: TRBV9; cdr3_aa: CASSAIPPGNAIPIYGYTF; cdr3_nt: TGTGCCAGCAGCGCCATCCCCCCAGGAAACGCAATACCAATCTATGGCTACACCTTC
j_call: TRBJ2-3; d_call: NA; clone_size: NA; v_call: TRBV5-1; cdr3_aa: CASSLQGGLDTQYF; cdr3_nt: TGCGCCAGCAGCTTGCAGGGGGGCCTGGATACGCAGTATTTT
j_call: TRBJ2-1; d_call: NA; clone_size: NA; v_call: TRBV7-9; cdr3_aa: CASSPPTRGYYNEQFF; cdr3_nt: TGTGCCAGCAGCCCGCCAACTAGAGGGTACTACAATGAGCAGTTCTTC
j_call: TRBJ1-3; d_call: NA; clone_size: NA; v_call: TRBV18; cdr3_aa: CASSPAKSGNTIYF; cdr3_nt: TGTGCCAGCTCACCAGCGAAGTCTGGAAACACCATATATTTT
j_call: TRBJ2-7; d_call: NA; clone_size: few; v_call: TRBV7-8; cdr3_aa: CASSSRVPAGEQYF; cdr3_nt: TGTGCCAGCAGCTCCAGGGTCCCCGCGGGGGAGCAGTACTTC
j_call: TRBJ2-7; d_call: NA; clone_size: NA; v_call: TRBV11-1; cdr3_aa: CASSLWEQGDEQYF; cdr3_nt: TGTGCCAGCAGCTTGTGGGAACAGGGCGACGAGCAGTACTTC
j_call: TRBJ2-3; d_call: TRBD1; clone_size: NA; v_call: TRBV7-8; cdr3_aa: CASSARQGLADTQYF; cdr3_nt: TGTGCCAGCAGCGCAAGACAGGGCCTCGCAGATACGCAGTATTTT
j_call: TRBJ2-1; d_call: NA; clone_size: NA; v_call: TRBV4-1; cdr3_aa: CASRLRPGSSYNEQFF; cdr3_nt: TGCGCCAGCAGACTCCGTCCAGGCTCCTCCTACAATGAGCAGTTCTTC
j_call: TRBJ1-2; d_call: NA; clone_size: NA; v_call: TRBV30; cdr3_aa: CAWTHRWYGYTF; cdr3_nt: TGTGCCTGGACCCACCGGTGGTATGGCTACACCTTC
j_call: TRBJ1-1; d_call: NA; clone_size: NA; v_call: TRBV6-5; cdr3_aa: CASSQEVNTEAFF; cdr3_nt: TGTGCCAGCAGTCAGGAGGTCAACACTGAAGCTTTCTTT
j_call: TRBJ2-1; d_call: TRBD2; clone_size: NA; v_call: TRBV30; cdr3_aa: CACLGLAGMNEQFF; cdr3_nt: TGTGCCTGCCTTGGACTAGCGGGAATGAATGAGCAGTTCTTC
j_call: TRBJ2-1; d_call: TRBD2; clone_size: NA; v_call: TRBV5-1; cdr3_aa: CASSLQLAGGAVWEQFF; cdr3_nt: TGCGCCAGCAGCCTCCAACTAGCGGGGGGGGCAGTCTGGGAGCAGTTCTTC
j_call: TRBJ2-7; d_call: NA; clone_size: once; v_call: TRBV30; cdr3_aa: CAWSIGATVLRPYEQYF; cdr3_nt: TGTGCCTGGAGTATAGGGGCAACTGTCCTGCGACCCTACGAGCAGTACTTC
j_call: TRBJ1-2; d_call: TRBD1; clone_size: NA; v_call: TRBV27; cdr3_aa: CASSFATGGVYGYTF; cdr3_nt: TGTGCCAGCAGTTTCGCGACAGGGGGGGTTTATGGCTACACCTTC
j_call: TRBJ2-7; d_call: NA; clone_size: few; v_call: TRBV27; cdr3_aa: CASSLIFSRLGYEQYF; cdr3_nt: TGTGCCAGCAGTTTAATCTTCAGCAGGTTGGGCTACGAGCAGTACTTC
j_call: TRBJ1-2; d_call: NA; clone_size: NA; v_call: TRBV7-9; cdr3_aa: CASSSNGEGNGYTF; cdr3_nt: TGTGCCAGCAGCTCTAACGGGGAGGGTAATGGCTACACCTTC
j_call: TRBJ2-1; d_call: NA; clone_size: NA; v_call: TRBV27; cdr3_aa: CASSLSSVYRNEQFF; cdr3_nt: TGTGCCAGCAGTTTGTCTAGCGTGTACCGCAATGAGCAGTTCTTC
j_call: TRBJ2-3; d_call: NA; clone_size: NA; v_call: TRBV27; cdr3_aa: CASRRLEYTDTQYF; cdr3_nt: TGTGCCAGCAGGCGACTTGAATACACAGATACGCAGTATTTT
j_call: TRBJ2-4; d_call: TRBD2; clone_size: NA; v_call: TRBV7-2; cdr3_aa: CASSRTSGRNIQYF; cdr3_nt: TGTGCCAGCAGCCGGACTAGCGGGAGAAACATTCAGTACTTC
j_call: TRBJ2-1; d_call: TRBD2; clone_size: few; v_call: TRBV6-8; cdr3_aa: CASSQLAGPYNEQFF; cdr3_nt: TGTGCCAGCAGTCAACTAGCGGGCCCGTACAATGAGCAGTTCTTC
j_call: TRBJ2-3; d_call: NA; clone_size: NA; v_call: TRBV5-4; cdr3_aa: CASSLGGGGPTDTQYF; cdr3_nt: TGTGCCAGCAGCTTAGGGGGAGGGGGGCCCACAGATACGCAGTATTTT
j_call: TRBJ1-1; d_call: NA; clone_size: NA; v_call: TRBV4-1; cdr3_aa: CASSQGPRTEAFF; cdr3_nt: TGCGCCAGCAGCCAAGGGCCTAGGACTGAAGCTTTCTTT
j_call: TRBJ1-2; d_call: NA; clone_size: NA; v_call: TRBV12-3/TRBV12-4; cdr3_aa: CASSLGRYYGYTF; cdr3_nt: TGTGCCAGCAGCTTGGGCCGCTACTATGGCTACACCTTC
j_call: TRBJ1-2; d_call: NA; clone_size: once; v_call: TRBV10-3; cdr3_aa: CAISSRAYYTF; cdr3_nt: TGTGCCATCAGCTCGAGGGCGTACTACACCTTC
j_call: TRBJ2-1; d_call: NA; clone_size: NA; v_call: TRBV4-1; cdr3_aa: CASSQVSGDNEQFF; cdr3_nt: TGCGCCAGCAGCCAAGTCTCCGGGGACAATGAGCAGTTCTTC
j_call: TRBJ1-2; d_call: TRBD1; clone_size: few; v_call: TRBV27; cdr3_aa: CASRSIKGADYGYTF; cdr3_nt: TGTGCCAGCAGAAGTATAAAGGGGGCAGACTATGGCTACACCTTC
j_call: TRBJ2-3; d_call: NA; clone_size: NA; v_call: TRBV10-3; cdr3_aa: CAISESLTVGADTQYF; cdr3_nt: TGTGCCATCAGTGAGTCTCTAACGGTGGGCGCAGATACGCAGTATTTT
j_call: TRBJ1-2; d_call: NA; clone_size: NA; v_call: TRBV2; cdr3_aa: CASSGVNYGYTF; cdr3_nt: TGTGCCAGCAGCGGGGTCAACTATGGCTACACCTTC
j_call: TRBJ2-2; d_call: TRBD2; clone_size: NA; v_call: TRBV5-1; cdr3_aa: CASSFRMIGSGGNTGELFF; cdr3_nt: TGCGCCAGCAGCTTCAGAATGATAGGAAGCGGGGGGAACACCGGGGAGCTGTTTTTT
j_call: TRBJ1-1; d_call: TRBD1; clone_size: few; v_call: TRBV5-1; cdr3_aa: CASRSQGANTEAFF; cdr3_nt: TGCGCCAGCAGATCTCAGGGGGCAAACACTGAAGCTTTCTTT
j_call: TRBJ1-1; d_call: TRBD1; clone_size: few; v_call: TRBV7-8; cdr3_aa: CASSSAMTGSTFF; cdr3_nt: TGTGCCAGCAGCTCCGCTATGACAGGGTCGACTTTCTTT
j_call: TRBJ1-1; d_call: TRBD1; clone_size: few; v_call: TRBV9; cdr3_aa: CASSPEPEGGFTEAFF; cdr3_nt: TGTGCCAGCAGCCCCGAACCCGAAGGGGGCTTCACTGAAGCTTTCTTT
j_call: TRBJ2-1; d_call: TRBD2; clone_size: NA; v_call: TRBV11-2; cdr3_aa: CASSGAGGYNEQFF; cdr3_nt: TGTGCCAGCAGCGGGGCGGGAGGGTACAATGAGCAGTTCTTC